The table lists the clone carrying this TCR beta chain with a few counts. This sample was taken from a study of blood T cell repertoires in COVID-19. Overall study context: Italy, Spain and the United States were the sources of the convalescent and acute COVID-19 samples. Sources were T cells, B-cell-depleted T cells, or PBMCs; the material itself was cDNA or gDNA.

As processed by the authors: Reference gene primer amplification gave nucleated cell count estimates. Sequencing was performed with immunoSEQ multiplex PCR; in TCRdb, only in-frame clones are kept and a portion is missing. The V and J calls and clone size were taken over from that table, and D and trimming were inferred from the DNA. The repertoire holds about 240,000 clones, with roughly 86% as singletons. In germline, CDR1 is SEHNR, CDR2 FQNEAQ (reference sequence). The CDR3 has 13 amino acids. Deletions cut 3 bases from V and 7 bases from J, with 13 bases between. The chain recombines TRBV7-9 with TRBJ2-7, with TRBD2 as a possible D gene (5 bases). Input material: peripheral blood. The sequence came from a man at least 80 years old with acute or convalescent COVID-19. This CDR3 reads CASSFSTSGEQYF. The CDR3, as DNA: TGTGCCAGCAGCTTCTCGACTTCGGGGGAGCAGTACTTC.